This is a list of T cell receptor beta chains from one sample in a study of blood T cell repertoires in COVID-19. Profiled with immunoSEQ multiplex PCR; TCRdb holds only in-frame clones, not every one. This table holds nearly 45,000 clones, about 86% found once. Sequenced material: peripheral blood. These receptors originate from a man between 35 and 55 years old with COVID-19, enrolled during active disease. The CDR3 runs from the conserved cysteine through the conserved F or W. The D gene is left open where the match is weak. Clone size is shown for a subset of rows, as once, few, many or a class of expanded clone.

11 | . | TRBJ1-2 | . | TRBV11-2 | CASSSGYGYTF | TGTGCCAGCAGCTCAGGGTATGGCTACACCTTC
17 | . | TRBJ1-1 | . | TRBV7-3 | CASSLIQGREGNTEAFF | TGTGCCAGCAGCTTAATACAAGGCAGGGAGGGGAACACTGAAGCTTTCTTT
11 | . | TRBJ1-1 | . | TRBV19 | CASRGGAEAFF | TGTGCCAGTAGAGGAGGGGCTGAAGCTTTCTTT
13 | . | TRBJ1-1 | TRBD1 | TRBV10-1 | CASSSQGHTEAFF | TGCGCCAGCTCTTCACAGGGGCACACTGAAGCTTTCTTT
15 | . | TRBJ2-3 | TRBD1 | TRBV10-1 | CASSTRTGGLDTQYF | TGCGCCAGCTCCACAAGGACAGGGGGCCTAGATACGCAGTATTTT
14 | once | TRBJ2-5 | . | TRBV7-6 | CASSLATGRETQYF | TGTGCCAGCAGCTTAGCGACGGGGAGGGAGACCCAGTACTTC
14 | . | TRBJ2-1 | TRBD1 | TRBV15 | CATSRDLGGPEQFF | TGTGCCACCAGCAGAGATTTAGGGGGCCCTGAGCAGTTCTTC
15 | . | TRBJ1-4 | . | TRBV27 | CASSLFGMSDEKLFF | TGTGCCAGCAGTTTATTCGGGATGTCGGATGAAAAACTGTTTTTT
15 | . | TRBJ1-2 | TRBD1 | TRBV11-2 | CASSLSQTGGNGYTF | TGTGCCAGCAGCTTAAGCCAAACAGGGGGTAACGGCTACACCTTC
14 | . | TRBJ2-1 | TRBD1 | TRBV29-1 | CSVPGTADMNEQFF | TGCAGCGTTCCCGGGACAGCAGACATGAATGAGCAGTTCTTC
17 | . | TRBJ2-7 | TRBD2 | TRBV5-4 | CASSLSGLAGVHYEQYF | TGTGCCAGCAGCTTGTCAGGGCTAGCGGGAGTCCACTACGAGCAGTACTTC
16 | few | TRBJ1-2 | . | TRBV19 | CASSRQGTLINYGYTF | TGTGCCAGTAGTCGGCAGGGGACCTTAATTAACTATGGCTACACCTTC
15 | . | TRBJ1-2 | . | TRBV15 | CATSRDRVTLGGYTF | TGTGCCACCAGCAGAGACAGGGTAACACTGGGTGGCTACACCTTC
17 | . | TRBJ2-2 | . | TRBV3-1/TRBV3-2 | CASSQVGRGGNTGELFF | TGTGCCAGCAGCCAAGTGGGTCGAGGTGGGAACACCGGGGAGCTGTTTTTT
16 | . | TRBJ2-3 | . | TRBV4-1 | CASSQDQAGSTDTQYF | TGCGCCAGCAGCCAAGATCAGGCGGGCAGCACAGATACGCAGTATTTT
12 | . | TRBJ1-1 | TRBD1 | TRBV5-8 | CASSYRGGIFFF | TGTGCCAGCAGCTACAGGGGAGGAATTTTTTTCTTT
16 | . | TRBJ1-2 | TRBD1 | TRBV4-1 | CASSQAGQGSLYGYTF | TGCGCCAGCAGCCAAGCGGGACAGGGGTCCCTTTATGGCTACACCTTC
18 | . | TRBJ2-7 | TRBD1 | TRBV28 | CASSSPNRGPKVAYEQYF | TGTGCCAGCAGTTCACCCAACAGGGGGCCTAAGGTTGCCTACGAGCAGTACTTC
14 | few | TRBJ2-1 | TRBD1 | TRBV30 | CAWNPGTGRSEQFF | TGTGCCTGGAACCCGGGGACAGGGAGGAGTGAGCAGTTCTTC
15 | . | TRBJ2-5 | TRBD1 | TRBV2 | CASSARTGGGETQYF | TGTGCCAGCAGTGCCCGGACAGGGGGCGGTGAGACCCAGTACTTC
13 | . | TRBJ2-7 | . | TRBV14 | CASSQVRSYEQYF | TGTGCCAGCAGCCAAGTCAGGTCCTACGAGCAGTACTTC
15 | . | TRBJ1-1 | . | TRBV6-5 | CASSSLLSMNTEAFF | TGTGCCAGCAGCTCCCTCTTAAGCATGAACACTGAAGCTTTCTTT
19 | . | TRBJ2-1 | . | TRBV19 | CASSIPPLGEFLLDNEQFF | TGTGCCAGTAGTATACCCCCCCTGGGAGAGTTCCTCCTGGACAATGAGCAGTTCTTC
19 | . | TRBJ2-7 | TRBD2 | TRBV5-4 | CASSLGLRTSGSGAYEQYF | TGTGCCAGCAGCTTGGGCCTAAGGACTAGCGGGAGTGGTGCCTACGAGCAGTACTTC
13 | . | TRBJ2-3 | . | TRBV12-3/TRBV12-4 | CATTLRRTDTQYF | TGTGCCACCACATTGCGGCGCACAGATACGCAGTATTTT
15 | . | TRBJ2-7 | TRBD2 | TRBV7-3 | CASSYRGGGSYEQYF | TGTGCCAGCAGCTACCGTGGCGGGGGTTCCTACGAGCAGTACTTC
16 | . | TRBJ2-2 | TRBD2 | TRBV30 | CAWSPGLAGGTGELFF | TGTGCCTGGAGCCCCGGACTAGCGGGAGGCACCGGGGAGCTGTTTTTT
14 | once | TRBJ2-1 | . | TRBV5-1 | CASSFATVYNEQFF | TGCGCCAGCAGCTTCGCGACAGTGTACAATGAGCAGTTCTTC
14 | . | TRBJ2-5 | TRBD2 | TRBV7-6 | CASSSRTSGETQYF | TGTGCCAGCAGCTCCAGGACTAGCGGGGAGACCCAGTACTTC